This passage covers 30 T cell receptor beta chains from one sample sequenced in a study of PD-1 blockade in classical Hodgkin lymphoma. The sample's time point: newly diagnosed, previously untreated cHL patient sample. Produced via immunoSEQ multiplex PCR; TCRdb's table is partial and in-frame only. The sample records 25,000 to 35,000 clones, approximately 94% being singletons. Sequencing used peripheral blood mononuclear cells (PBMCs). Receptors originate from a human donor with classical Hodgkin lymphoma.

This clone was observed a single time. The J gene is TRBJ2-1, the V gene TRBV28; 12 nucleotides align to TRBD2. CDR3 length equals 18 residues. Germline assignment: CDR1 MDHEN and CDR2 SYDVKM. The V gene end was trimmed by 3 bases and the J gene end by 2 bases; junction bases not matched to a gene: 8. CDR3 DNA: TGTGCCAGCAGTTTGCTAGCGGGAGGGGGGGGCCCCTACAATGAGCAGTTCTTC. Its translation: CASSLLAGGGGPYNEQFF.

The chain joins TRBV5-1 to TRBJ2-1, with 9 bases identical to TRBD1. With 4 bases clipped from V and 7 bases from J, the junction kept 9 bases outside the gene matches. The CDR3 covers 15 residues. The V gene's germline CDR1 is SGHRS and CDR2 YFSETQ. CDR3 protein: CASSQDRGEWNEQFF. The CDR3 bases are TGCGCCAGCAGCCAGGACAGGGGTGAGTGGAATGAGCAGTTCTTC.

This chain connects TRBV19 to TRBJ2-1; 8 bases line up with TRBD2. Germline-derived CDR1 and CDR2 are LNHDA and SQIVND (reference sequence). J gave up 6 bases and V 7 bases, and 8 bases lay outside the gene matches. The length of the CDR3 is 14 residues. DNA of the CDR3: TGTGCCAGTAATGAGCGGGGGAGGTTCAATGAGCAGTTCTTC. Protein: CASNERGRFNEQFF.

This clone was counted a few times. The genes are TRBV19 and TRBJ1-5, with 11 bases aligning to TRBD1. Trimming removed 8 bases from V and 3 bases from J; junction bases left unmatched: 3. Germline-derived CDR1 and CDR2 are LNHDA and SQIVND (reference sequence). There are 14 residues in the CDR3. DNA for the CDR3: TGTGCCAGTTGGGGACAGGGGGTCAATCAGCCCCAGCATTTT. Residues: CASWGQGVNQPQHF.

The V and J genes are TRBV29-1 and TRBJ2-4, with D perhaps matching TRBD1 (5 bases). Looked up from germline, CDR1 is SQVTM and CDR2 is ANQGSEA. The CDR3 runs 13 residues. V shed 7 bases and J shed 5 bases, with 15 bases lying between them. CDR3 protein: CSALGREENIQYF. CDR3 nucleotides: TGCAGCGCCCTGGGGCGTGAAGAAAACATTCAGTACTTC.

This chain joins TRBV10-2 and TRBJ1-5, with a possible D match to TRBD1 (5 bases). With 3 bases removed from V and 7 bases from J, the gap between germline ends came to 13 bases. Per the germline V gene, CDR1 is WSHSY and CDR2 is SAAADI. This CDR3 spans 14 amino acids. CDR3 bases: TGCGCCAGCAGTGAACGGCCAGGGCTGCAGCCCCAGCATTTT. Amino acids: CASSERPGLQPQHF.

The CDR3 protein is CASSQRIAGAGEAQYF. In DNA form, the CDR3 reads TGTGCCAGCTCTCAACGGATAGCGGGGGCCGGGGAGGCCCAGTACTTC. The rearrangement links TRBV2 to TRBJ2-5, with 9 bases fitting TRBD2. V dropped 8 bases and J dropped 9; count of bases not matched to a gene: 19. Germline V gene sequence: CDR1 SNHLY, CDR2 FYNNEI. CDR3 length: 16 residues.

The chain links TRBV28 to TRBJ1-5, with TRBD1 matching over 8 bases. J lost 1 base, V lost 3 bases, and 2 bases had no gene match. The CDR3 sequence is 15 residues long. Germline CDR1 and CDR2: MDHEN and SYDVKM. The CDR3 region is CASSFRGRSNQPQHF. Written as DNA, the CDR3 is TGTGCCAGCAGTTTCAGGGGGCGAAGCAATCAGCCCCAGCATTTT.

The V call is TRBV27, the J call TRBJ1-2; D is unclear. Germline lookup yields CDR1 MNHEY and CDR2 SMNVEV (reference sequence). There are 15 residues in the CDR3. V was shortened by 4 bases and J by 5 bases, with 17 bases between the two germline ends. The CDR3 loop is CASSYPEEGRYGYTF. CDR3 DNA sequence: TGTGCCAGCAGTTACCCTGAGGAGGGAAGGTATGGCTACACCTTC.

This rearrangement joins TRBV15 to TRBJ2-7; no firm D call. The germline gives CDR1 LNHNV, CDR2 YYDKDF (reference sequence). This CDR3 is 13 amino acids long. V was pared by 5 bases and J by 4 bases, with 12 bases between. The CDR3 sequence: CATSSRLSYEQYF. DNA of the CDR3: TGTGCCACCAGCTCTAGGTTATCGTACGAGCAGTACTTC.

This chain joins TRBV5-1 and TRBJ1-5; the D is unclear. V was trimmed by 1 base and J by 2 bases, leaving 10 bases between them. This CDR3 is 15 amino acids long. CDR1 is SGHRS, CDR2 YFSETQ, per germline. The chain's CDR3 is CASSLSEGGNQPQHF. Written as DNA, the CDR3 is TGCGCCAGCAGCTTGTCCGAGGGAGGCAATCAGCCCCAGCATTTT.

The table lists this clone with a count of one. The chain couples TRBV15 to TRBJ2-3; D may match TRBD1 or TRBD2 (6 bases each). Trimming pared 3 bases from V and 6 bases from J, leaving 25 bases between. The CDR3 totals 18 residues. Germline CDR1 is LNHNV and CDR2 is YYDKDF (reference sequence). CDR3 amino acids: CATSSETSMWGARDTQYF. The CDR3 bases are TGTGCCACCAGCAGCGAGACGTCTATGTGGGGGGCGAGGGATACGCAGTATTTT.

V gene TRBV5-6 combines with J gene TRBJ2-7; TRBD2 is a possible D gene (6 bases). Germline CDR1 and CDR2: SGHDT and YYEEEE. V was cut by 0 bases and J by 4 bases, with 8 bases left in between. CDR3 length: 13 residues. CDR3 nucleotides: TGTGCCAGCAGCTTGGTGGCGGGGTACGAGCAGTACTTC. Its protein is CASSLVAGYEQYF.

The chain joins TRBV5-8 to TRBJ2-2; possible D gene TRBD2, 5 bases. Trimming cost V 1 base and J 2 bases, with 15 bases left between them. The CDR3 is 17 residues long. CDR1 SGHTS and CDR2 YDEGEE come from the germline V gene. Here the CDR3 DNA reads TGTGCCAGCAGCTTGCTACCGGGCAGGACTAACACCGGGGAGCTGTTTTTT. Amino acid sequence: CASSLLPGRTNTGELFF. The full variable domain, rest sourced from reference TRBV5-8 and TRBJ2-2, is EAGVTQSPTHLIKTRGQQATLRCSPISGHTSVYWYQQALGLGLQFLLWYDEGEERNRGNFPPRFSGRQFPNYSSELNVNALELEDSALYLCASSLLPGRTNTGELFFGEGSRLTVL.

V is TRBV28 and J is TRBJ1-5, with TRBD1 identical over 7 bases. V was clipped by 6 bases and J by 1 base; unmatched bases: 3. The CDR3 covers 14 residues. The germline V gene has CDR1 MDHEN and CDR2 SYDVKM. The CDR3 DNA follows: TGTGCCAGCAGCTTGGGACAGAGCAATCAGCCCCAGCATTTT. It encodes CASSLGQSNQPQHF.

The J gene is TRBJ1-1, the V gene TRBV28; D is unclear. The V and J ends lost 5 bases and 0 bases respectively, with 7 bases between them. CDR3 length equals 13 residues. Looked up from germline, CDR1 is MDHEN and CDR2 is SYDVKM. The CDR3 nucleotides are TGTGCCAGCAGTCAAACAATGAACACTGAAGCTTTCTTT. It yields the protein CASSQTMNTEAFF.

The count of this clone is one. The chain is built from TRBV7-3 and TRBJ2-2; unclear D gene. Germline assignment: CDR1 SGHTA and CDR2 FQGTGA. Trimming left V 2 bases short and J 1 base short, with 5 bases between. This CDR3 has 14 amino acids. CDR3 residues: CASSLGKNTGELFF. CDR3 coding DNA: TGTGCCAGCAGCTTAGGCAAGAACACCGGGGAGCTGTTTTTT.

V and J are TRBV29-1 and TRBJ1-2; 10 bases match TRBD1. V lost 6 bases and J lost 5; bases outside the gene matches: 9. This CDR3 spans 14 amino acids. Germline loops: CDR1 SQVTM, CDR2 ANQGSEA. The CDR3 bases are TGCAGCGTCGCGGATTTGGACAGGGGGTATGGCTACACCTTC. Protein sequence: CSVADLDRGYGYTF.

V and J are TRBV20-1 and TRBJ2-7; TRBD2 might be the D (5 bases). CDR1 is DFQATT, CDR2 SNEGSKA, per germline (reference sequence). The germline V and J ends were trimmed by 3 bases and 4 bases, with 7 bases remaining between them. This CDR3 contains 11 residues. CDR3 DNA: TGCAGTGCTAGTTCGGGGTACGAGCAGTACTTC. This encodes CSASSGYEQYF.

The V and J genes are TRBV19 and TRBJ1-6, with 8 nucleotides matching TRBD1. The CDR3 runs 15 residues. CDR1 LNHDA and CDR2 SQIVND come from the germline V gene (reference sequence). The V gene end was trimmed by 5 bases and the J gene end by 4 bases; junction bases not matched to a gene: 4. CDR3 nucleotides: TGTGCCAGTAGTCGGACAGGGAGGTATAATTCACCCCTCCACTTT. Residues: CASSRTGRYNSPLHF.

The V and J genes are TRBV7-2 and TRBJ2-5, with TRBD2 matching 7 bases. The J segment lost 4 bases and the V segment lost 1 base, leaving 9 bases of the junction unmatched. Germline lookup yields CDR1 SGHTA and CDR2 FQGNSA. The CDR3 contains 16 residues. The CDR3 sequence is CASSLGWTSMLETQYF. CDR3 DNA sequence: TGTGCCAGCAGCTTAGGATGGACTAGTATGCTAGAGACCCAGTACTTC.

The chain links TRBV5-4 to TRBJ2-7; D is undetermined. Trimming pared 0 bases from V and 0 bases from J, leaving 10 bases between. The germline gives CDR1 SGHNT, CDR2 YYREEE (reference sequence). The CDR3 is 15 residues long. In DNA form, the CDR3 reads TGTGCCAGCAGCTTGGCGGTCGGCGACTCCTACGAGCAGTACTTC. Protein: CASSLAVGDSYEQYF.

The chain carries TRBV19 and TRBJ2-3, with TRBD2 identical over 13 bases. The CDR3 is 16 residues long. CDR1 LNHDA and CDR2 SQIVND come from the germline V gene (reference sequence). The V and J ends lost 5 bases and 3 bases, in that order; junction bases with no gene match: 5. The DNA for the CDR3 is TGTGCCAGTAGTTCAGGACTAGCGGGAGATACAGATACGCAGTATTTT. Residues: CASSSGLAGDTDTQYF.

V and J are TRBV7-9 and TRBJ2-5; maybe TRBD2 (6 bases). Trimming left V 1 base short and J 4 bases short, with 13 bases between. Germline CDR1 SEHNR, CDR2 FQNEAQ (reference sequence). The CDR3 spans 15 residues. In nucleotides, the CDR3 is TGTGCCAGCAGCTTAGATGCGGGGCGGGGAGAGACCCAGTACTTC. Its protein is CASSLDAGRGETQYF.

The J gene is TRBJ2-7, the V gene TRBV6-5, with 7 bases that match TRBD1. The CDR3 is 14 residues long. Germline CDR1 MNHEY, CDR2 SVGAGI. V lost 6 bases, J lost 0 bases, and 5 bases stayed unmatched. CDR3 protein: CASRSRTGSYEQYF. CDR3 DNA sequence: TGTGCCAGCAGATCCCGGACAGGCTCCTACGAGCAGTACTTC.

This chain's CDR3 is CAISRTSGGNTDTQYF. CDR3 sequence (DNA): TGTGCCATCAGTAGGACTAGCGGGGGGAACACAGATACGCAGTATTTT. V usage is TRBV10-3 and J usage is TRBJ2-3, with TRBD2 identical over 14 bases. Germline values: CDR1 ENHRY, CDR2 SYGVKD. J lost 2 bases, V lost 5 bases, and 3 bases had no gene match. The length of the CDR3 is 16 residues.

This clone was recorded once. The chain carries TRBV11-3 and TRBJ1-4, with a weak D call TRBD1 (5 bases). Germline V gives CDR1 SGHNT, CDR2 YENEEA. V dropped 5 bases and J dropped 5 bases, with 21 bases sitting between them. The CDR3 covers 17 residues. The CDR3 sequence is CASSPHFFPGGNEKLFF. CDR3 bases: TGTGCCAGCAGCCCGCACTTTTTCCCGGGGGGAAATGAAAAACTGTTTTTT.

This sequence joins TRBV30 and TRBJ1-1; D is perhaps TRBD1 (6 bases). There are 12 residues in the CDR3. The germline V gene has CDR1 GTSNPN and CDR2 SVGIG (reference sequence). V was clipped by 7 bases and J by 7 bases, with 16 bases between them. CDR3 in DNA: TGTGCCTCAGCGGGGGCCTATATTGAAGCTTTCTTT. This encodes CASAGAYIEAFF. Full variable domain (outside the CDR3, taken from reference TRBV30 and TRBJ1-1): SQTIHQWPATLVQPVGSPLSLECTVEGTSNPNLYWYRQAAGRGLQLLFYSVGIGQISSEVPQNLSASRPQDRQFILSSKKLLLSDSGFYLCASAGAYIEAFFGQGTRLTVV.

This rearrangement joins TRBV4-3 to TRBJ1-1; D ambiguous. The germline V and J ends were trimmed by 0 bases and 11 bases, with 13 bases remaining between them. The CDR3 has 13 residues. CDR1 is LGHNA, CDR2 YSLEER, per germline. The CDR3 DNA sequence: TGCGCCAGCAGCCAAGATGTTGGGTACCGGGCTTTCTTT. Protein product: CASSQDVGYRAFF.

V and J are TRBV7-6 and TRBJ2-7; D unresolved. In germline, CDR1 is SGHVS, CDR2 FNYEAQ. The CDR3 is 13 amino acids. V lost 0 bases and J lost 6, with 9 bases in between. CDR3 bases: TGTGCCAGCAGCTTAGCGGTGGAAGGCGAGCAGTACTTC. Translated, it gives CASSLAVEGEQYF.